This T cell receptor beta chain was obtained from a study of cytomegalovirus exposure and HLA in healthy donors. 13 Jbeta primers and 60 Vbeta primers were used for the PCR. Sequencing used immunoSEQ multiplex PCR; TCRdb keeps in-frame clones, though not all of them. The sample records 130,000 to 150,000 clones, about 80% being singletons. Germline lookup yields CDR1 MNHNS and CDR2 SASEGT. After removal of 2 bases from V and 5 bases from J, the junction contained 13 bases not matched to a gene. The CDR3 spans 17 residues. This chain joins TRBV6-1 and TRBJ2-5; 8 positions agree with TRBD2. The receptor was isolated from a young woman in good health and CMV-seropositive. The specimen was PBMCs. The chain's CDR3 is CASSEILFAGGGETQYF. For the CDR3, the DNA is TGTGCCAGCAGTGAAATCCTCTTTGCGGGGGGCGGGGAGACCCAGTACTTC.